These T cell receptor beta chains were read from a single sample in a study of human T cells and chemical hapten exposure. TCRdb re-derived calls from the RACE reads in MiXCR, one entry per CDR3 protein. The repertoire has 300,000 to 450,000 distinct CDR3 sequences, more than 4.5% of them found once; the top ten carry 2% to 2.5%. The material was whole blood, obtained in connection with sensitization to the hapten diphenylcyclopropenone (DPC). Receptor source: a woman between 45 and 65 years old with alopecia areata. Some clones in this sample may be carry-over from other donors' samples. The CDR3 runs from the conserved cysteine through the conserved F or W. Each record gives: D gene, V gene, clone size, J gene, CDR3 DNA, CDR3 protein. A D gene is named only where the DNA matches it firmly. Clone size appears in some rows only: once, few, many, or a class for an expanded clone.

d_call: -
v_call: TRBV12-3/TRBV12-4
clone_size: many
j_call: TRBJ1-1
cdr3_nt: TGTGCCAGCAGTCTACCCGGGGAAGCTTTCTTT
cdr3_aa: CASSLPGEAFF

d_call: TRBD2
v_call: TRBV7-9
clone_size: many
j_call: TRBJ2-3
cdr3_nt: TGTGCCAGCAGCTTAGATGGAAGGGCGGGAGTGGCGGATACGCAGTATTTT
cdr3_aa: CASSLDGRAGVADTQYF

d_call: TRBD1
v_call: TRBV12-3/TRBV12-4
clone_size: few
j_call: TRBJ2-7
cdr3_nt: TGTGCCAGCAGTTGGGACAGTCTGGGCTACGAGCAGTACTTC
cdr3_aa: CASSWDSLGYEQYF

d_call: TRBD1
v_call: TRBV11-2
clone_size: many
j_call: TRBJ2-1
cdr3_nt: TGTGCCAGCAGCCGCAGACAGGGAGAAGCTGCTGAGCAGTTCTTC
cdr3_aa: CASSRRQGEAAEQFF

d_call: TRBD2
v_call: TRBV6-1
clone_size: -
j_call: TRBJ2-1
cdr3_nt: TGTGCCAGCAGTGAAGCCCGACTAGCGGGGGGCCCTTACAATGAGCAGTTCTTC
cdr3_aa: CASSEARLAGGPYNEQFF

d_call: -
v_call: TRBV12-3/TRBV12-4
clone_size: many
j_call: TRBJ1-1
cdr3_nt: TGTGCCAGCAGTTCTGGGGCTTTAGGCCCCAACACTGAAGCTTTCTTT
cdr3_aa: CASSSGALGPNTEAFF

d_call: -
v_call: TRBV7-2
clone_size: -
j_call: TRBJ1-2
cdr3_nt: TGTGCCAGCAGCTATTACCAGGGGCGCAATGGCTACACCTTC
cdr3_aa: CASSYYQGRNGYTF

d_call: -
v_call: TRBV30
clone_size: -
j_call: TRBJ1-6
cdr3_nt: TGTGCCTGGAGCGCCTCCCGGACGTGGACCAATTCACCCCTCCACTTT
cdr3_aa: CAWSASRTWTNSPLHF

d_call: -
v_call: TRBV6-6
clone_size: few
j_call: TRBJ1-2
cdr3_nt: TGTGCCAGCAACAACGGAAACTATGGCTACACCTTC
cdr3_aa: CASNNGNYGYTF

d_call: TRBD1
v_call: TRBV15
clone_size: many
j_call: TRBJ2-2
cdr3_nt: TGTGCCACCAGCAGAGAAAAAGGGGGCATCGGCGGGGAGCTGTTTTTT
cdr3_aa: CATSREKGGIGGELFF

d_call: TRBD2
v_call: TRBV9
clone_size: -
j_call: TRBJ2-3
cdr3_nt: TGTGCCAGCAGCTCTCGAGCGGGAGGAAGCACAGATACGCAGTATTTT
cdr3_aa: CASSSRAGGSTDTQYF

d_call: -
v_call: TRBV20-1
clone_size: few
j_call: TRBJ1-1
cdr3_nt: TGCAGTGCTAGAGGGACCGCGGGGGGCACTGAAGCTTTCTTT
cdr3_aa: CSARGTAGGTEAFF

d_call: -
v_call: TRBV7-2
clone_size: -
j_call: TRBJ2-3
cdr3_nt: TGTGCCAGCAGCTTACTACCCGACAGGCCTAGCACAGATACGCAGTATTTT
cdr3_aa: CASSLLPDRPSTDTQYF

d_call: -
v_call: TRBV7-6
clone_size: -
j_call: TRBJ1-4
cdr3_nt: TGTGCCAGCGGGTTCCGGGATGAAAAACTGTTTTTT
cdr3_aa: CASGFRDEKLFF

d_call: -
v_call: TRBV3-1
clone_size: many
j_call: TRBJ1-6
cdr3_nt: TGTGCCAGCAGCCAATGGGACAAAGATTCACCCCTCCACTTT
cdr3_aa: CASSQWDKDSPLHF

d_call: -
v_call: TRBV6-6
clone_size: -
j_call: TRBJ1-2
cdr3_nt: TGTGCCAGCAAGGCAATTAACTATGGCTACACCTTC
cdr3_aa: CASKAINYGYTF

d_call: TRBD1
v_call: TRBV5-1
clone_size: many
j_call: TRBJ2-7
cdr3_nt: TGCGCCAGCAGCCCTTCTGGGGACAGGGAAGGAGAGCAGTACTTC
cdr3_aa: CASSPSGDREGEQYF

d_call: -
v_call: TRBV6-5
clone_size: many
j_call: TRBJ1-5
cdr3_nt: TGTGCCAGCAAGTTAAGGGACATTGACAATCAGCCCCAGCATTTT
cdr3_aa: CASKLRDIDNQPQHF

d_call: -
v_call: TRBV29-1
clone_size: many
j_call: TRBJ2-1
cdr3_nt: TGCAGCGTTGTATCAGGGGTCGATGAGCAGTTCTTC
cdr3_aa: CSVVSGVDEQFF

d_call: -
v_call: TRBV2
clone_size: -
j_call: TRBJ2-1
cdr3_nt: TGTGCCAGCAGTGAAAGTTCGGAGGGGGGCCATGAGCAGTTCTTC
cdr3_aa: CASSESSEGGHEQFF

d_call: -
v_call: TRBV30
clone_size: -
j_call: TRBJ2-7
cdr3_nt: TGTGCCTGGAGTGTTATCGCGTTGGGGCAGTACTTC
cdr3_aa: CAWSVIALGQYF

d_call: TRBD1
v_call: TRBV7-9
clone_size: many
j_call: TRBJ1-1
cdr3_nt: TGTGCCAGCAGCCCGGACAGGTTCGGCACTGAAGCTTTCTTT
cdr3_aa: CASSPDRFGTEAFF

d_call: -
v_call: TRBV6-1
clone_size: many
j_call: TRBJ2-3
cdr3_nt: TGTGCCAGCAGTGAGCGGGGGCCCACAGATACGCAGTATTTT
cdr3_aa: CASSERGPTDTQYF

d_call: TRBD2
v_call: TRBV3-1
clone_size: -
j_call: TRBJ2-7
cdr3_nt: TGTGCCAGCAGCCAAGGGACTAGCGAGTACTTC
cdr3_aa: CASSQGTSEYF

d_call: -
v_call: TRBV6-1
clone_size: many
j_call: TRBJ2-2
cdr3_nt: TGTGCCAGCAGTACCAGGGTCGCCGGGGAGCTGTTTTTT
cdr3_aa: CASSTRVAGELFF

d_call: -
v_call: TRBV12-3/TRBV12-4
clone_size: -
j_call: TRBJ1-4
cdr3_nt: TGTGCCAGCAGTACCCCATCTATCTTTGGGGAAAAACTGATTTTT
cdr3_aa: CASSTPSIFGEKLIF

d_call: -
v_call: TRBV12-3/TRBV12-4
clone_size: many
j_call: TRBJ2-3
cdr3_nt: TGTGCCAGCAGCCGTACCGGGAGGGGGCCTACCACAGATACGCAGTATTTT
cdr3_aa: CASSRTGRGPTTDTQYF

d_call: -
v_call: TRBV6-2/TRBV6-3
clone_size: many
j_call: TRBJ2-7
cdr3_nt: TGTGCCAGCAGACCGTCCGGGGGAAGCTCCTACGAGCAGTACTTC
cdr3_aa: CASRPSGGSSYEQYF

d_call: TRBD2
v_call: TRBV20-1
clone_size: -
j_call: TRBJ2-7
cdr3_nt: TGCAGTGCTAGAGATATCCAGCGGGGTACTACCTACGAGCAGTACTTC
cdr3_aa: CSARDIQRGTTYEQYF

d_call: -
v_call: TRBV29-1
clone_size: few
j_call: TRBJ2-5
cdr3_nt: TGCAGCGTTGAAGAACCCAGCGGGTTGGGTCGAGAGACCCAGTACTTC
cdr3_aa: CSVEEPSGLGRETQYF

d_call: TRBD2
v_call: TRBV27
clone_size: many
j_call: TRBJ2-1
cdr3_nt: TGTGCCAGCCGCTTAAGGAGTAGCGGGGCCAACAATGAGCAGTTCTTC
cdr3_aa: CASRLRSSGANNEQFF

d_call: TRBD1
v_call: TRBV3-1
clone_size: many
j_call: TRBJ1-1
cdr3_nt: TGTGCCAGCAGCAACAGGGGGCTTAGGAACACTGAAGCTTTCTTT
cdr3_aa: CASSNRGLRNTEAFF

d_call: TRBD2
v_call: TRBV10-3
clone_size: -
j_call: TRBJ2-1
cdr3_nt: TGTGCCATCAGTCCAAGACTAGCGGGAGATGCAAATGAGCAGTTCTTC
cdr3_aa: CAISPRLAGDANEQFF

d_call: TRBD2
v_call: TRBV24-1
clone_size: many
j_call: TRBJ2-1
cdr3_nt: TGTGCCACTCGGGGGGGGCGGGCCCCTTACAATGAGCAGTTCTTC
cdr3_aa: CATRGGRAPYNEQFF

d_call: -
v_call: TRBV5-5
clone_size: few
j_call: TRBJ1-5
cdr3_nt: TGTGCCAGCAGCGTACAGAGTAGCAATCAGCCCCAGCATTTT
cdr3_aa: CASSVQSSNQPQHF

d_call: -
v_call: TRBV12-3/TRBV12-4
clone_size: many
j_call: TRBJ1-5
cdr3_nt: TGTGCCAGCAGGTCCCCGGGCGGCGGCAATCAGCCCCAGCATTTT
cdr3_aa: CASRSPGGGNQPQHF

d_call: -
v_call: TRBV29-1
clone_size: many
j_call: TRBJ2-5
cdr3_nt: TGCAGCGTTGAGGGGGGGGCCGGTTTAGAGACCCAGTACTTC
cdr3_aa: CSVEGGAGLETQYF

d_call: -
v_call: TRBV28
clone_size: many
j_call: TRBJ1-1
cdr3_nt: TGTGCCAGCTATGTTCAGGGGAGCGGCACTGAAGCTTTCTTT
cdr3_aa: CASYVQGSGTEAFF

d_call: -
v_call: TRBV9
clone_size: many
j_call: TRBJ2-2
cdr3_nt: TGTGCCAGCAGCGTAGACGCCCCCGGGGAGCTGTTTTTT
cdr3_aa: CASSVDAPGELFF